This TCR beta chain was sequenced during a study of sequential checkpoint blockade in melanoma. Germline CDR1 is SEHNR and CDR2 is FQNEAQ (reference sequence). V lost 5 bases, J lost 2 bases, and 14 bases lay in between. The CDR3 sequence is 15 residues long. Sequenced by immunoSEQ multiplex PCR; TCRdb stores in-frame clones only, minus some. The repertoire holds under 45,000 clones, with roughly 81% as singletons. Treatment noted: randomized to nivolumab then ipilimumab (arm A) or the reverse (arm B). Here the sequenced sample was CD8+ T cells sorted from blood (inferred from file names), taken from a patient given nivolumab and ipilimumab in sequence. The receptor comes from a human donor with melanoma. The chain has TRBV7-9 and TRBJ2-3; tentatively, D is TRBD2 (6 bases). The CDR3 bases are TGTGCCAGCAGCCCCCGTCTAGCGCTCACAGATACGCAGTATTTT. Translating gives CASSPRLALTDTQYF.